This T cell receptor beta chain appears in the sequencing data of a study of T cells in Graves' hyperthyroidism and ophthalmopathy. The CDR3 length is 14 residues. Germline V gives CDR1 MNHNY, CDR2 SVGAGI (reference sequence). V dropped 4 bases and J dropped 5 bases, with 14 bases sitting between them. Researchers amplified the TCR beta CDR3 regions from RNA transcripts. TCR CDR3 underwent first-round RT-PCR with the HTBI primer set. TCRdb fed the multiplex PCR reads into MiXCR, producing one record per CDR3 protein. The table records roughly 800,000 distinct CDR3 sequences, roughly 40% of them present only once.

The rearrangement joins TRBV6-6 to TRBJ2-5; D is possibly TRBD1 (6 bases). Sequencing used blood. This clonotype originated in a man aged 18 to 29 with Graves' hyperthyroidism. CDR3: CASSSTARGETQYF. The CDR3 DNA sequence: TGTGCCAGCAGTTCAACAGCGAGGGGGGAGACCCAGTACTTC.